This entry is about one T cell receptor (beta chain). Authors' processing steps: Estimation of nucleated cell counts relied on the amplification of reference gene primers. Here immunoSEQ multiplex PCR was the method, and the copy in TCRdb shows in-frame clones only, minus some. Clonal size and the V and J genes are those of that table, whereas D and trimming came from the DNA. The top ten clones hold approximately 2.6% of a sample with approximately 200,000 clones, just under 90% of them seen once. Germline V gene lookup returns CDR1 LGHNA and CDR2 YSLEER. J gave up 2 bases and V 1 base, and 12 bases lay outside the gene matches. This CDR3 comprises 18 residues. The data stem from a study of blood T cell repertoires in COVID-19. In the study overall: Sites across the United States, Italy and Spain contributed samples from acute and convalescent COVID-19.

Seattle enrolled patients during active infection and tracked them longitudinally. The V call is TRBV4-3, the J call TRBJ2-3, with 7 nucleotides matching TRBD2. This TCR derives from a man between 25 and 39 years old with COVID-19, enrolled during active disease. Sequencing was done on a sample of peripheral blood. The CDR3 nucleotides read TGCGCCAGCAGCCAAGCGTCGGGGGGATTCCACTCCACAGATACGCAGTATTTT. Encoded protein: CASSQASGGFHSTDTQYF.